A single sample gave rise to the 17 T cell receptor beta chains below, sequenced in a study of blood T cell repertoires in COVID-19. The data were produced by immunoSEQ multiplex PCR, yet TCRdb's version contains in-frame clones alone and is incomplete. The sample contains 470,000 or so clones, more than 85% of which appear only once. Sequencing input: peripheral blood. The receptors originated from a woman aged 25 to 45 with acute or convalescent COVID-19.

The rearrangement uses TRBV19 and TRBJ1-2; possibly TRBD1 for D (5 bases). The V end was cut by 5 bases, the J end by 7 bases, with 5 bases between. CDR3 length equals 10 residues. CDR1 LNHDA and CDR2 SQIVND come from the germline V gene (reference sequence). In nucleotides, the CDR3 is TGTGCCAGTAGTGGGGCTGGCTACACCTTC. It translates to CASSGAGYTF.

The gene calls are TRBV20-1 and TRBJ1-2; 8 bases are shared with TRBD1. With 3 bases clipped from V and 2 bases from J, the junction kept 8 bases outside the gene matches. This CDR3 spans 15 amino acids. Germline assignment: CDR1 DFQATT and CDR2 SNEGSKA (reference sequence). The DNA of the CDR3 is TGCAGTGCTAGTACCTCCGGACAGGGCAACTATGGCTACACCTTC. Its protein is CSASTSGQGNYGYTF.

The chain is built from TRBV3-1 (or the pseudogene TRBV3-2) and TRBJ2-7; D not resolved. This CDR3 has 16 residues. Germline V gene sequence: CDR1 LGHDT, CDR2 YNNKEL (reference sequence). The V gene lost 2 bases and the J gene lost 5 bases, with 19 bases spanning the gap. CDR3 loop: CASSQTVAVSGDEQYF. In nucleotides, the CDR3 is TGTGCCAGCAGCCAAACCGTGGCGGTTTCCGGAGACGAGCAGTACTTC.

The chain recombines TRBV27 with TRBJ2-7, with 10 nucleotides matching TRBD2. V shed 4 bases, J shed 3 bases, and the junction held 12 bases outside the gene matches. Per germline, CDR1 MNHEY and CDR2 SMNVEV (reference sequence). The CDR3 loop spans 17 amino acids. This CDR3 is CASSSRLAGGLHYEQYF. As DNA, the CDR3 is TGTGCCAGCAGTTCCCGTTTAGCGGGGGGACTCCACTACGAGCAGTACTTC.

The chain couples TRBV9 to TRBJ1-1; D is unresolved. Germline V gene sequence: CDR1 SGDLS, CDR2 YYNGEE. CDR3 length: 15 residues. V was cut by 0 bases and J by 0 bases, with 9 bases left in between. Written as DNA, the CDR3 is TGTGCCAGCAGCGTAGACGGGAGGGTGAACACTGAAGCTTTCTTT. Translated, it gives CASSVDGRVNTEAFF.

The rearrangement links TRBV24-1 to TRBJ2-5; tentatively, D is TRBD1 (6 bases). The CDR3 has 14 amino acids. Trimming shortened V by 5 bases and J by 2 bases, and 11 bases separated the two germline ends. Germline V gene lookup returns CDR1 KGHDR and CDR2 SFDVKD. In DNA form, the CDR3 reads TGTGCCACCAGTGGCTCCGGGACACAAGAGACCCAGTACTTC. The encoded protein is CATSGSGTQETQYF.

This clone was counted only a few times. The chain has TRBV7-3 and TRBJ2-3, with D hard to call. Germline values: CDR1 SGHTA, CDR2 FQGTGA. The germline V and J ends were trimmed by 3 bases and 4 bases, with 8 bases remaining between them. This CDR3 spans 13 amino acids. The CDR3 DNA reads TGTGCCAGCAGCTTTAGCTCGGCAGATACGCAGTATTTT. Encoded protein: CASSFSSADTQYF.

This chain uses TRBV24-1 with TRBJ2-5; a possible D gene is TRBD2 (5 bases). Germline assignment: CDR1 KGHDR and CDR2 SFDVKD. Trimming shortened V by 4 bases and J by 5 bases, and 19 bases separated the two germline ends. The CDR3 sequence is 16 residues long. CDR3 nucleotides: TGTGCCACCAGTGAAGGGCACGGGGTAAGTGGGGAGACCCAGTACTTC. As protein: CATSEGHGVSGETQYF.

The chain employs TRBV6-5 and TRBJ2-5, with a possible D match to TRBD2 (5 bases). The CDR3 has 14 residues. CDR1 and CDR2 from the germline V gene are MNHEY and SVGAGI. V was trimmed by 2 bases and J by 5 bases, leaving 12 bases between them. The CDR3 sequence: CASSYEAGVETQYF. The CDR3 bases are TGTGCCAGCAGTTACGAGGCGGGCGTGGAGACCCAGTACTTC.

This chain uses TRBV5-1 with TRBJ2-7, with unresolved D. Trimming took 7 bases from V and 0 from J, leaving 14 bases between them. The CDR3 has 14 amino acids. The germline gives CDR1 SGHRS, CDR2 YFSETQ. In DNA form, the CDR3 reads TGCGCCAGCGCTCTACAGTTAACCTCCTACGAGCAGTACTTC. Translation gives CASALQLTSYEQYF.

The chain recombines TRBV5-1 with TRBJ2-7; D gene unclear. The germline gives CDR1 SGHRS, CDR2 YFSETQ. V was pared by 0 bases and J by 5 bases, with 12 bases between. The CDR3 has 14 amino acids. The CDR3 nucleotides are TGCGCCAGCAGCTTGGGATGGATCAGCGACGAGCAGTACTTC. Its protein is CASSLGWISDEQYF. Complete variable domain (other parts from reference TRBV5-1 and TRBJ2-7): KAGVTQTPRYLIKTRGQQVTLSCSPISGHRSVSWYQQTPGQGLQFLFEYFSETQRNKGNFPGRFSGRQFSNSRSEMNVSTLELGDSALYLCASSLGWISDEQYFGPGTRLTVT.

This clone occurred a few times. V gene TRBV6-4 combines with J gene TRBJ2-1; 9 bases are a match to TRBD2. The germline gives CDR1 MRHNA, CDR2 SNTAGT. V was clipped by 0 bases and J by 6 bases; unmatched bases: 3. CDR3 length: 15 residues. The CDR3 is CASSDSGGGANEQFF. The CDR3 region has the DNA TGTGCCAGCAGTGACTCTGGCGGGGGGGCCAATGAGCAGTTCTTC.

This rearrangement joins TRBV10-3 to TRBJ1-2, with D unresolved. Trimming stripped 4 bases from V and 5 bases from J, with 32 bases between. This CDR3 contains 20 residues. Germline CDR1 is ENHRY and CDR2 is SYGVKD. CDR3 nucleotides: TGTGCCATCAGTGTTTATAAGGCCCTGGAGGCCCTATTTCCTGGATATGGCTACACCTTC. As protein: CAISVYKALEALFPGYGYTF.

This clone has a single count. This rearrangement joins TRBV12-3 or TRBV12-4 to TRBJ1-2, with a possible D match to TRBD1 (5 bases). Trimming left V 6 bases short and J 3 bases short, with 11 bases between. The length of the CDR3 is 13 residues. Written as DNA, the CDR3 is TGTGCCAGCAGCAAGACAGTCTACTATGGCTACACCTTC. Protein: CASSKTVYYGYTF.

The J gene is TRBJ2-5, the V gene TRBV2, with TRBD1 matching 9 bases. The V and J ends lost 5 bases and 4 bases, in that order; junction bases with no gene match: 5. Germline loops: CDR1 SNHLY, CDR2 FYNNEI. This CDR3 contains 14 residues. For the CDR3, the DNA is TGTGCCAGCAGTCCAGACAGGGGGAGAGAGACCCAGTACTTC. It yields the protein CASSPDRGRETQYF.

The chain has TRBV6-5 and TRBJ1-1; TRBD1 matches at 7 bases. With 6 bases clipped from V and 5 bases from J, the junction kept 9 bases outside the gene matches. Germline V gene data show CDR1 as MNHEY and CDR2 as SVGAGI. The CDR3 extends over 14 amino acids. CDR3 protein: CASSSTRGSTEAFF. The CDR3 DNA is TGTGCCAGCAGCTCAACCAGGGGGAGTACTGAAGCTTTCTTT.

The genes are TRBV4-1 and TRBJ2-7; D is unclear. This CDR3 region has 16 residues. Germline values: CDR1 MGHRA, CDR2 YSYEKL. Trimming left V 2 bases short and J 3 bases short, with 17 bases between. The CDR3 protein is CASSQSSRGSIYEQYF. The CDR3 coding sequence is TGCGCCAGCAGCCAATCCTCTAGAGGCAGTATCTACGAGCAGTACTTC.